Presented here are 21 T cell receptor beta chains from one specimen sequenced in a study of technical replicates of blood from a handful of donors. The assay was immunoSEQ multiplex PCR, and TCRdb's table has in-frame clones only and misses some. This table holds 65,000 to 90,000 clones, about 91% found once. The specimen was T cells isolated from PBMCs. The receptors come from a human donor in good health.

The rearrangement uses TRBV6-1 and TRBJ2-1, with TRBD2 as a possible D gene (6 bases). This CDR3 region has 15 residues. Germline CDR1 and CDR2: MNHNS and SASEGT. V was cut by 6 bases and J by 9 bases, with 21 bases left in between. Here the CDR3 reads CASRSVRGGFTEQFF. The CDR3 DNA sequence: TGTGCCAGCAGATCTGTGCGGGGAGGTTTTACTGAGCAGTTCTTC.

This clone was seen more than once but under ten times. The J gene is TRBJ1-2, the V gene TRBV7-2, with no clear D. This CDR3 is built from 14 residues. CDR1 and CDR2 from the germline V gene are SGHTA and FQGNSA. Trimming took 7 bases from V and 5 from J, leaving 17 bases between them. The CDR3 spells CASKASITDYGYTF. In DNA, the CDR3 is TGTGCCAGCAAAGCTTCTATAACAGATTATGGCTACACCTTC.

The V gene is TRBV5-4, the J gene TRBJ2-1; 11 positions agree with TRBD2. The CDR3 is made up of 15 amino acids. The germline V gene has CDR1 SGHNT and CDR2 YYREEE (reference sequence). The V and J ends lost 9 bases and 4 bases, in that order; junction bases with no gene match: 9. The CDR3 protein is CATRSGLADYNEQFF. DNA for the CDR3: TGTGCCACTCGATCGGGACTAGCGGATTACAATGAGCAGTTCTTC.

V is TRBV28 and J is TRBJ2-1, with a tentative D call TRBD1 (6 bases). Trimming cost V 3 bases and J 0 bases, with 12 bases left between them. This CDR3 region has 16 residues. Germline V gene lookup returns CDR1 MDHEN and CDR2 SYDVKM. CDR3 in amino acids: CASSFTTGSSYNEQFF. As DNA, the CDR3 is TGTGCCAGCAGTTTCACGACAGGAAGCTCCTACAATGAGCAGTTCTTC.

The chain carries TRBV29-1 and TRBJ2-1; 7 bases match TRBD2. Germline V gives CDR1 SQVTM, CDR2 ANQGSEA. The CDR3 extends over 12 amino acids. The CDR3 sequence is CGAPRLFGGEFF. For the CDR3, the DNA is TGCGGCGCTCCAAGGCTCTTTGGGGGGGAGTTCTTC.

This chain links TRBV5-1 with TRBJ1-2; tentatively, D is TRBD1 (6 bases). V was shortened by 0 bases and J by 8 bases, with 11 bases between the two germline ends. The germline gives CDR1 SGHRS, CDR2 YFSETQ. The CDR3 contains 13 residues. CDR3 DNA: TGCGCCAGCAGCTTGGAGGGGGGGGGCGGCTACACCTTC. It translates to CASSLEGGGGYTF. The full variable domain, with the rest looked up from reference TRBV5-1 and TRBJ1-2, is KAGVTQTPRYLIKTRGQQVTLSCSPISGHRSVSWYQQTPGQGLQFLFEYFSETQRNKGNFPGRFSGRQFSNSRSEMNVSTLELGDSALYLCASSLEGGGGYTFGSGTRLTVV.

This chain joins TRBV28 and TRBJ1-2; 9 positions agree with TRBD1. Germline CDR1 is MDHEN and CDR2 is SYDVKM. The trim removed 5 bases at V and 4 bases at J, leaving 14 bases unmatched. The CDR3 contains 17 residues. The CDR3: CASSKTSYRGRSYGYTF. Written as DNA, the CDR3 is TGTGCCAGCAGTAAGACGAGTTACAGGGGGCGGAGCTATGGCTACACCTTC.

The rearrangement uses TRBV11-2 and TRBJ1-1; D is perhaps TRBD1 (5 bases). The CDR3 runs to 18 residues. V shed 1 base and J shed 5 bases, with 23 bases lying between them. Germline CDR1 is SGHAT and CDR2 is FQNNGV. CDR3 nucleotide sequence: TGTGCCAGCAGCTTAGTTGACCCCGGCGCGGATGGGGGGACTGAAGCTTTCTTT. This codes for CASSLVDPGADGGTEAFF.

The genes are TRBV6-6 and TRBJ1-4; TRBD1 agrees at 7 bases. The CDR3 is 14 amino acids. The germline gives CDR1 MNHNY, CDR2 SVGAGI (reference sequence). The V gene end was trimmed by 10 bases and the J gene end by 6 bases; junction bases not matched to a gene: 11. CDR3 protein: CATGSGTVDEKLFF. The CDR3 DNA follows: TGTGCCACGGGTAGTGGGACAGTTGATGAAAAACTGTTTTTT.

The chain joins TRBV2 to TRBJ2-7; 12 bases match TRBD2. Germline V gene data show CDR1 as SNHLY and CDR2 as FYNNEI. The CDR3 is 15 residues long. V lost 6 bases, J lost 1 base, and 4 bases stayed unmatched. The CDR3: CASRGGTSGSYEQYF. In DNA form, the CDR3 reads TGTGCCAGCAGGGGGGGGACTAGCGGGTCCTACGAGCAGTACTTC.

The chain uses TRBV4-1 and TRBJ1-5; TRBD1 matches at 7 bases. The germline V gene encodes CDR1 MGHRA and CDR2 YSYEKL. This CDR3 contains 15 residues. V trimming: 4 bases; J trimming: 0 bases; junction bases outside the gene matches: 3. Here the CDR3 reads CASSRTGDSNQPQHF. The CDR3 DNA follows: TGCGCCAGCAGCCGTACAGGGGATAGCAATCAGCCCCAGCATTTT.

The chain has TRBV6-5 and TRBJ1-2; D is undetermined. CDR1 and CDR2 (germline): MNHEY, SVGAGI. The CDR3 extends over 15 amino acids. Trimming removed 0 bases from V and 4 bases from J, with 12 bases in between. This CDR3 reads CASSYSEGSSYGYTF. The CDR3 DNA is TGTGCCAGCAGTTACTCAGAGGGTTCGTCCTATGGCTACACCTTC.

The chain uses TRBV11-2 and TRBJ2-3; D ambiguous. The CDR3 sequence is 13 residues long. The germline V gene has CDR1 SGHAT and CDR2 FQNNGV. Between the trimmed V and J ends, which lost 1 base and 6 bases, there was a span of 8 bases. DNA of the CDR3: TGTGCCAGCAGCTTAGGATTCGGGGATACGCAGTATTTT. Its protein is CASSLGFGDTQYF.

This clone was counted once. This rearrangement joins TRBV6-6 to TRBJ2-3; 10 bases are a match to TRBD2. The CDR3 consists of 16 residues. V trimming: 0 bases; J trimming: 2 bases; junction bases outside the gene matches: 2. The germline V gene has CDR1 MNHNY and CDR2 SVGAGI (reference sequence). CDR3 residues: CASSYSSGGATDTQYF. The CDR3 DNA is TGTGCCAGCAGTTACTCGAGCGGGGGGGCCACAGATACGCAGTATTTT.

The V and J genes are TRBV28 and TRBJ1-5; 7 bases agree with TRBD1. The V gene end was trimmed by 6 bases and the J gene end by 4 bases; junction bases not matched to a gene: 6. Germline V CDR1 and CDR2: MDHEN, SYDVKM. The CDR3 has 14 residues. The CDR3 spells CASSRQGGNQPQHF. DNA for the CDR3: TGTGCCAGCAGCCGACAGGGTGGGAATCAGCCCCAGCATTTT.

V is TRBV5-1 and J is TRBJ2-1; weak D call: TRBD1 (7 bases). Germline V lookup: CDR1 SGHRS, CDR2 YFSETQ. The CDR3 totals 19 residues. V lost 2 bases and J lost 3, with 24 bases in between. DNA of the CDR3: TGCGCCAGCAGCTTAACTGGGACTCTGACAGGGCGATACTACAATGAGCAGTTCTTC. Translated, it gives CASSLTGTLTGRYYNEQFF.

The V and J genes are TRBV7-3 and TRBJ2-2, with TRBD2 identical over 7 bases. This CDR3 is 16 amino acids long. Germline CDR1 and CDR2: SGHTA and FQGTGA. V trimming: 5 bases; J trimming: 7 bases; junction bases outside the gene matches: 13. CDR3 DNA: TGTGCCAGCAGCCCAGCCGGGACTAACGGGGTCGGGGAGCTGTTTTTT. It encodes CASSPAGTNGVGELFF.

The CDR3 DNA is TGTGCCAGCAGTTTAACAGGGTATGGGGCCAACGTCCTGACTTTC. It translates to CASSLTGYGANVLTF. The rearrangement joins TRBV27 to TRBJ2-6, with a tentative D call TRBD1 (6 bases). CDR1 is MNHEY, CDR2 SMNVEV, per germline (reference sequence). V shed 2 bases and J shed 3 bases, with 8 bases lying between them. The CDR3 length is 15 residues.

V usage is TRBV19 and J usage is TRBJ1-2; 7 positions agree with TRBD1. V lost 3 bases and J lost 7; bases outside the gene matches: 14. Germline values: CDR1 LNHDA, CDR2 SQIVND (reference sequence). This CDR3 is built from 16 residues. Here the CDR3 reads CASSIGGGGLVLGYTF. Written as DNA, the CDR3 is TGTGCCAGTAGTATCGGTGGAGGGGGCCTCGTTCTTGGCTACACCTTC.

J is TRBJ1-1 and V is TRBV19; D unclear. The length of the CDR3 is 11 residues. Per germline, CDR1 LNHDA and CDR2 SQIVND (reference sequence). V gave up 6 bases and J gave up 11 bases, with 13 bases separating them. In nucleotides, the CDR3 is TGTGCCAGTAGGTCAGGTGAGGGCGCTTTCTTT. It specifies CASRSGEGAFF.

The chain carries TRBV29-1 and TRBJ1-2; TRBD1 matches 7 bases. J was trimmed by 8 bases and V by 0 bases; bases with no gene match: 15. Germline CDR1 reads SQVTM; CDR2 reads ANQGSEA. This CDR3 has 16 residues. The CDR3 DNA follows: TGCAGCGTTGAAGATAGGACCAGGGGGGCAGACTCGGGCTACACCTTC. The encoded protein is CSVEDRTRGADSGYTF.